These 25 T cell receptor beta chains share one sample of origin, sequenced in a study of T-cell memory formation after mild COVID-19. TCRdb redid the calling of the 5' RACE reads with MiXCR, one entry per CDR3 protein. Of around 390,000 distinct CDR3 sequences in the sample, roughly 15% were seen once. Sequenced material: PBMCs or a T cell subset sorted from them (not recorded which). These receptors were taken from a man between 18 and 35 years old who had mild COVID-19 (a few samples of this study predate the infection). Cell type and time point are not known.

The CDR3 DNA follows: TGCAGCGTTGAGGAGGGGGCTCATGAGCAGTTCTTC. It encodes CSVEEGAHEQFF. This rearrangement joins TRBV29-1 to TRBJ2-1; maybe TRBD1 (7 bases). This CDR3 is built from 12 residues. V was pared by 3 bases and J by 8 bases, with 11 bases between. Per the germline V gene, CDR1 is SQVTM and CDR2 is ANQGSEA.

The rearrangement joins TRBV6-6 to TRBJ1-2, with D unclear. Trimming stripped 4 bases from V and 8 bases from J, with 11 bases between. The germline CDR1 and CDR2 sequences are MNHNY and SVGAGI (reference sequence). This CDR3 comprises 12 residues. The CDR3 region has the DNA TGTGCCAGCAGTTCGATCGAAGGGGGCTACACCTTC. This gives the protein CASSSIEGGYTF.

The chain joins TRBV7-9 to TRBJ1-5, with 8 bases identical to TRBD1. V gave up 5 bases and J gave up 3 bases; unmatched junction bases: 6. From germline, CDR1 is SEHNR and CDR2 FQNEAQ (reference sequence). The CDR3 contains 15 residues. CDR3 nucleotide sequence: TGTGCCAGCAGCCCACAGGGGGGTACCAATCAGCCCCAGCATTTT. Translation: CASSPQGGTNQPQHF.

This clonotype was picked up a small number of times. At one boundary the junction diverges from the germline segment, which might be a read error. The V gene is TRBV15, the J gene TRBJ2-7; D gene uncertain. Per the germline V gene, CDR1 is LNHNV and CDR2 is YYDKDF (reference sequence). The CDR3 has 12 residues. The CDR3 DNA follows: TGTGCCGCCAGCGTACGGCGAGACGAGCAGTACTTC. Its protein is CAASVRRDEQYF.

This clonotype was picked up a small number of times. The chain's CDR3 is CASSLSRDRNEQFF. The CDR3 DNA sequence: TGTGCCAGCAGCTTATCTAGGGATAGGAATGAGCAGTTCTTC. The chain combines TRBV7-3 with TRBJ2-1, with D uncertain. This CDR3 is 14 amino acids long. The V gene lost 2 bases and the J gene lost 7 bases, with 12 bases spanning the gap. Germline V gives CDR1 SGHTA, CDR2 FQGTGA.

There are many counts of this clonotype. The V call is TRBV5-1, the J call TRBJ2-3, with D perhaps matching TRBD1 or TRBD2 (5 bases each). CDR1 SGHRS and CDR2 YFSETQ come from the germline V gene. The CDR3 consists of 16 residues. Trimming took 3 bases from V and 1 from J, leaving 15 bases between them. CDR3 coding DNA: TGCGCCAGCAGCTGGGGCGGGCATAGGGGCACAGATACGCAGTATTTT. Translating gives CASSWGGHRGTDTQYF. Full variable domain (remainder filled in from reference TRBV5-1 and TRBJ2-3): KAGVTQTPRYLIKTRGQQVTLSCSPISGHRSVSWYQQTPGQGLQFLFEYFSETQRNKGNFPGRFSGRQFSNSRSEMNVSTLELGDSALYLCASSWGGHRGTDTQYFGPGTRLTVL.

The chain carries TRBV3-1 and TRBJ1-1, with TRBD1 as a possible D gene (6 bases). This CDR3 is built from 14 residues. V gave up 1 base and J gave up 8 bases, with 14 bases separating them. Germline lookup yields CDR1 LGHDT and CDR2 YNNKEL (reference sequence). The CDR3 region has the DNA TGTGCCAGCAGCCAAGTGGATTACAGGGCGGAAGCTTTCTTT. Translating it yields CASSQVDYRAEAFF.

The rearrangement joins TRBV4-2 to TRBJ2-7, with TRBD2 matching over 8 bases. V was pared by 0 bases and J by 5 bases, with 12 bases of the junction left unmatched. Germline CDR1 LGHNA, CDR2 YNFKEQ. The CDR3 covers 17 residues. CDR3 coding DNA: TGTGCCAGCAGCCAAGATCCCAGCGGGGGACCGTTAGACGAGCAGTACTTC. This codes for CASSQDPSGGPLDEQYF.

This clonotype was picked up many times. One junction end does not reproduce the germline sequence, and a read error may be involved. This chain uses TRBV7-8 with TRBJ2-3; 9 bases line up with TRBD1. The CDR3 consists of 15 residues. Germline CDR1 is SGHVS and CDR2 is FQNEAQ. The CDR3 DNA reads TGTGCCAGCAGTTTAGGACAGGGGAGCACAGATACGCAGTATTTT. Protein product: CASSLGQGSTDTQYF. Complete variable domain (other parts from reference TRBV7-8 and TRBJ2-3): GAGVSQSPRYKVAKRGQDVALRCDPISGHVSLFWYQQALGQGPEFLTYFQNEAQLDKSGLPSDRFFAERPEGSVSTLKIQRTQQEDSAVYLCASSLGQGSTDTQYFGPGTRLTVL.

This rearrangement joins TRBV4-3 to TRBJ2-3; 8 positions agree with TRBD2. Germline V gene lookup returns CDR1 LGHNA and CDR2 YSLEER. The CDR3 contains 18 residues. V lost 5 bases and J lost 1; bases outside the gene matches: 14. CDR3: CASSYRTGGRSGTDTQYF. The CDR3 DNA sequence: TGCGCCAGCAGCTATCGTACGGGGGGGAGAAGCGGCACAGATACGCAGTATTTT.

The chain employs TRBV18 and TRBJ1-1; 11 bases fit TRBD1. Losses at the gene ends were 5 bases for V and 4 bases for J; bases not matched to a gene: 3. The CDR3 covers 14 residues. CDR1 and CDR2 (germline): KGHSH, LQKENI. The DNA of the CDR3 is TGTGCCAGCTCAGGACAGGGGGCGACCACTGAAGCTTTCTTT. Protein sequence: CASSGQGATTEAFF. Using reference TRBV18 and TRBJ1-1 for the parts outside the CDR3, the full variable domain is NAGVMQNPRHLVRRRGQEARLRCSPMKGHSHVYWYRQLPEEGLKFMVYLQKENIIDESGMPKERFSAEFPKEGPSILRIQQVVRGDSAAYFCASSGQGATTEAFFGQGTRLTVV.

The CDR3 sequence is CASSFRGTSGPTDTQYF. The CDR3 DNA follows: TGTGCCAGCAGTTTCCGGGGGACTAGTGGTCCCACAGATACGCAGTATTTT. The chain joins TRBV6-5 to TRBJ2-3; 8 bases match TRBD2. The CDR3 runs to 17 residues. V shed 4 bases, J shed 2 bases, and the junction held 11 bases outside the gene matches. Germline CDR1 reads MNHEY; CDR2 reads SVGAGI.

This sequence joins TRBV7-3 and TRBJ2-1; the match to TRBD2 covers 10 bases. The V segment lost 5 bases and the J segment 2 bases; nucleotides outside the gene matches: 3. The V gene's germline CDR1 is SGHTA and CDR2 FQGTGA. This CDR3 is built from 15 residues. This chain's CDR3 is CASSHSGGPYNEQFF. The CDR3 nucleotides are TGTGCCAGCAGCCATAGCGGGGGGCCCTACAATGAGCAGTTCTTC.

This clonotype appeared a single time. The J gene is TRBJ2-7, the V gene TRBV6-2 or TRBV6-3; TRBD2 matches 9 bases. CDR3 length: 18 amino acids. Trimming at V came to 0 bases and at J to 3 bases, leaving 12 bases not matched to a gene. Germline lookup yields CDR1 MNHEY and CDR2 SVGEGT. In nucleotides, the CDR3 is TGTGCCAGCAGTTACTCGACTTTAGCGGGGGCGAGACGCTACGAGCAGTACGTC. Translated: CASSYSTLAGARRYEQYV.

The CDR3 bases are TGTGCCAGCAGCTCTGGAACAGGGAAATCACCCCTCCACTTT. Amino acid sequence: CASSSGTGKSPLHF. This chain connects TRBV7-2 to TRBJ1-6; TRBD1 is a possible D gene (6 bases). The CDR3 consists of 14 residues. Germline V gene lookup returns CDR1 SGHTA and CDR2 FQGNSA. V was clipped by 4 bases and J by 10 bases, with 14 bases between them.

The chain recombines TRBV9 with TRBJ2-1, with 9 positions matching TRBD1. The germline gives CDR1 SGDLS, CDR2 YYNGEE. Trimming removed 3 bases from V and 7 bases from J; junction bases left unmatched: 2. The CDR3 runs to 13 residues. The CDR3 DNA reads TGTGCCAGCAGCGAGGGGACAGGGAATGAGCAGTTCTTC. Translation: CASSEGTGNEQFF.

The chain recombines TRBV5-6 with TRBJ2-7; TRBD1 might be the D (6 bases). The CDR3 sequence is 13 residues long. Germline-derived CDR1 and CDR2 are SGHDT and YYEEEE. Trimming took 6 bases from V and 3 from J, leaving 13 bases between them. Here the CDR3 DNA reads TGTGCCAGCACCATGGACAGCAGCTACGAGCAGTACTTC. This translates into CASTMDSSYEQYF. Drawing the rest from reference TRBV5-6 and TRBJ2-7, the complete variable domain is DAGVTQSPTHLIKTRGQQVTLRCSPKSGHDTVSWYQQALGQGPQFIFQYYEEEERQRGNFPDRFSGHQFPNYSSELNVNALLLGDSALYLCASTMDSSYEQYFGPGTRLTVT.

The genes are TRBV12-3 or TRBV12-4 and TRBJ1-5, with TRBD1 matching over 9 bases. This CDR3 is built from 14 residues. V gave up 6 bases and J gave up 6 bases; unmatched junction bases: 6. The CDR3 region is CASRGTGIGQPQHF. CDR3 coding DNA: TGTGCCAGCAGAGGGACAGGGATAGGTCAGCCCCAGCATTTT.

This clonotype was detected many times. The J gene is TRBJ2-7, the V gene TRBV20-1; 8 positions match TRBD2. The V gene's germline CDR1 is DFQATT and CDR2 SNEGSKA (reference sequence). The length of the CDR3 is 15 residues. V was pared by 7 bases and J by 0 bases, with 11 bases of the junction left unmatched. The CDR3 DNA sequence: TGCAGTGTAAGCGGGGGAACTGCAAGCTCCTACGAGCAGTACGTC. This translates into CSVSGGTASSYEQYV.

This chain connects TRBV28 to TRBJ2-7; 9 bases align to TRBD2. Germline V gene data show CDR1 as MDHEN and CDR2 as SYDVKM. With 6 bases clipped from V and 0 bases from J, the junction kept 6 bases outside the gene matches. This CDR3 is built from 15 residues. CDR3 coding DNA: TGTGCCAGCAGGGCTAGCGGGACGAGCTCCTACGAGCAGTACGTC. Translation: CASRASGTSSYEQYV.

The J gene is TRBJ2-2, the V gene TRBV6-5; 8 bases fit TRBD2. The CDR3 sequence is 15 residues long. The V gene end was trimmed by 5 bases and the J gene end by 4 bases; junction bases not matched to a gene: 6. CDR1 and CDR2 from the germline V gene are MNHEY and SVGAGI. CDR3 bases: TGTGCCAGCAGTCCAGCGGGGGCTCTCACCGGGGAGCTGTTTTTT. Translating it yields CASSPAGALTGELFF.

The rearrangement joins TRBV29-1 to TRBJ1-1, with a weak D call TRBD1 (5 bases). This CDR3 region has 12 residues. Per germline, CDR1 SQVTM and CDR2 ANQGSEA. Trimming shortened V by 7 bases and J by 0 bases, and 9 bases separated the two germline ends. The DNA of the CDR3 is TGCAGCGGCGAGACAGTGAACACTGAAGCTTTCTTT. Its protein is CSGETVNTEAFF.

This clonotype was picked up many times. The V and J genes are TRBV7-3 and TRBJ1-1, with D hard to call. Trimming stripped 0 bases from V and 1 base from J, with 3 bases between. CDR1 and CDR2 from the germline V gene are SGHTA and FQGTGA. The CDR3 is 13 residues long. The CDR3 DNA reads as TGTGCCAGCAGCTTAACTTCGAACACTGAAGCTTTCTTT. Translated, it gives CASSLTSNTEAFF.

This clonotype showed up just a few times. The chain links TRBV11-2 to TRBJ1-1; D gene ambiguous. V was cut by 1 base and J by 1 base, with 10 bases left in between. The CDR3 has 15 amino acids. Germline lookup yields CDR1 SGHAT and CDR2 FQNNGV. CDR3 in DNA: TGTGCCAGCAGCTTAGGACCGACGGGGAACACTGAAGCTTTCTTT. It translates to CASSLGPTGNTEAFF.

The rearrangement joins TRBV5-1 to TRBJ2-3; D unresolved. Trimming removed 0 bases at V and 14 bases at J, with 16 bases between. The germline V gene has CDR1 SGHRS and CDR2 YFSETQ. The length of the CDR3 is 13 residues. DNA for the CDR3: TGCGCCAGCAGCTTGGCCGGTCCCCCCCCCGCGTATTTT. Protein sequence: CASSLAGPPPAYF.